These 8 T cell receptor beta chains came from one sample sequenced in a study of shared clonotypes between healthy human individuals. Using immunoSEQ multiplex PCR, the repertoire was profiled, and TCRdb retains in-frame clones only, with some absent. Among some 1 million clones listed, more than 65% were seen once. Material: memory CD4+ T cells sorted from blood. The sample's subset: CD45RA-negative fraction. The source is a man aged 18 to 30 in good health.

The CDR3 nucleotides are TGTGCCAGCAGGGCTAAAGACAGTAGCAATCAGCCCCAGCATTTT. It yields the protein CASRAKDSSNQPQHF. The chain recombines TRBV2 with TRBJ1-5; a weak D match, TRBD1 (5 bases). CDR1 is SNHLY, CDR2 FYNNEI, per germline. Trimming cost V 6 bases and J 0 bases, with 12 bases left between them. The CDR3 has 15 amino acids.

The chain recombines TRBV5-8 with TRBJ2-1, with a tentative D call TRBD1 (6 bases). Germline CDR1 SGHTS, CDR2 YDEGEE. This CDR3 region has 15 residues. V was cut by 4 bases and J by 9 bases, with 20 bases left in between. The CDR3 nucleotides are TGTGCCAGCAGCATAAGGGACATCCGGGCAGTTGAGCAGTTCTTC. It yields the protein CASSIRDIRAVEQFF.

The rearrangement links TRBV4-1 to TRBJ2-7; 9 nucleotides line up with TRBD1. V shed 8 bases, J shed 6 bases, and the junction held 14 bases outside the gene matches. The germline V gene encodes CDR1 MGHRA and CDR2 YSYEKL. The CDR3 is made up of 15 amino acids. The CDR3 is CASDGEGTGNGEQYF. The CDR3 DNA reads as TGCGCCAGCGACGGGGAGGGGACAGGGAACGGCGAGCAGTACTTC.

The table lists this clone with a few counts. The CDR3 loop reads CASSPTPNYGYTF. The DNA for the CDR3 is TGTGCCAGCTCACCGACACCAAACTATGGCTACACCTTC. The chain couples TRBV18 to TRBJ1-2; D not resolved. CDR1 is KGHSH and CDR2 is LQKENI in the germline V gene. The CDR3 sequence is 13 residues long. Trimming left V 3 bases short and J 2 bases short, with 7 bases between.

This chain joins TRBV5-4 and TRBJ2-2; the D gene is possibly TRBD1 (6 bases). This CDR3 has 15 amino acids. Germline CDR1 SGHNT, CDR2 YYREEE (reference sequence). The V end was cut by 3 bases, the J end by 2 bases, with 11 bases between. The CDR3 region is CASSSDRLNTGELFF. The CDR3, as DNA: TGTGCCAGCAGCTCCGACAGGTTAAACACCGGGGAGCTGTTTTTT.

With respect to this clone: Within the sample, other DNA sequences also encode this same CDR3. CDR3 sequence reads: CASSLDRASNQPQHF. The CDR3 coding sequence is TGTGCCAGCAGCTTGGACAGGGCGAGCAATCAGCCCCAGCATTTT. The chain employs TRBV7-2 and TRBJ1-5, with 8 positions matching TRBD1. Germline V gives CDR1 SGHTA, CDR2 FQGNSA. This CDR3 spans 15 amino acids. V lost 3 bases and J lost 1; bases outside the gene matches: 2. The variable domain in full, with the rest retrieved from reference TRBV7-2 and TRBJ1-5, is GAGVSQSPSNKVTEKGKDVELRCDPISGHTALYWYRQSLGQGLEFLIYFQGNSAPDKSGLPSDRFSAERTGGSVSTLTIQRTQQEDSAVYLCASSLDRASNQPQHFGDGTRLSIL.

With respect to this clone: A much larger clone lies one base from this, so it may be a read error. The gene calls are TRBV6-1 and TRBJ1-1; perhaps TRBD1 as D (5 bases). The CDR3 totals 12 residues. Germline V gene sequence: CDR1 MNHNS, CDR2 SASEGT. The V and J ends lost 8 bases and 1 base respectively, with 8 bases between them. This CDR3 reads CASLTGNTEAFF. The CDR3, as DNA: TGTGCCAGCTTAACAGGGAACACTGAAGCTTTCTTT.

Ten or more counts support this clone. Other DNA sequences within the sample encode an identical CDR3. The V call is TRBV10-3, the J call TRBJ2-3; tentative D call: TRBD1 (6 bases). Germline CDR1 ENHRY, CDR2 SYGVKD. This CDR3 has 15 residues. V was cut by 10 bases and J by 4 bases, with 21 bases left in between. The DNA of the CDR3 is TGTGCCACCTCCGGCCAGGGGCAGGGCTCAGATACGCAGTATTTT. This gives the protein CATSGQGQGSDTQYF.